Shown below are 4 T cell receptor beta chains from a single sample sequenced in a study of T cells after yellow fever vaccination. TCRdb reprocessed the 5' RACE reads with MiXCR, giving one entry per CDR3 protein. The data contain approximately 15,000 distinct CDR3 sequences, under 7.5% of them seen just once; the ten biggest clones take up 1.6%. The sequencing here drew on PBMCs, either bulk or a sorted T-cell subset (CD4+, CD8+, memory, or dextramer-sorted; not recorded which), taken on the day of the yellow fever booster vaccination. These receptors all stem from a man between 18 and 35 years old who received the YFV17D yellow fever vaccine.

This clonotype was detected ten times or more. This chain joins TRBV6-1 and TRBJ1-4, with D perhaps matching TRBD1 (5 bases). CDR1 and CDR2 (germline): MNHNS, SASEGT. Trimming removed 1 base from V and 5 bases from J, with 17 bases in between. The CDR3 is 17 residues long. This CDR3 reads CASSEGQFEYWNEKLFF. The CDR3, as DNA: TGTGCCAGCAGTGAAGGACAGTTCGAGTATTGGAATGAAAAACTGTTTTTT.

This clonotype ranks as medium-sized (0.01 to 0.1%). The V gene is TRBV13, the J gene TRBJ2-3; D is undetermined. The CDR3 spans 12 residues. Deletions cut 1 base from V and 4 bases from J, with 3 bases between. Germline CDR1 is PRHDT and CDR2 is FYEKMQ (reference sequence). CDR3 sequence (DNA): TGTGCCAGCAGCTTAGACGCAGATACGCAGTATTTT. Translation: CASSLDADTQYF.

This clonotype was recorded many times. This chain uses TRBV7-9 with TRBJ1-1; 10 bases align to TRBD1. After removal of 3 bases from V and 5 bases from J, the junction contained 0 bases not matched to a gene. The length of the CDR3 is 13 residues. Per the germline V gene, CDR1 is SEHNR and CDR2 is FQNEAQ (reference sequence). The CDR3 region is CASSLGQGTEAFF. The CDR3, as DNA: TGTGCCAGCAGCTTGGGACAGGGGACTGAAGCTTTCTTT.

In this sample, this clonotype is medium-sized. The rearrangement joins TRBV5-1 to TRBJ2-1; D uncertain. Trimming removed 0 bases from V and 5 bases from J, with 9 bases in between. CDR3 length: 14 residues. The germline V gene has CDR1 SGHRS and CDR2 YFSETQ. The CDR3 DNA sequence: TGCGCCAGCAGCTTGGGTTCTCAGAACAATGAGCAGTTCTTC. Protein: CASSLGSQNNEQFF.